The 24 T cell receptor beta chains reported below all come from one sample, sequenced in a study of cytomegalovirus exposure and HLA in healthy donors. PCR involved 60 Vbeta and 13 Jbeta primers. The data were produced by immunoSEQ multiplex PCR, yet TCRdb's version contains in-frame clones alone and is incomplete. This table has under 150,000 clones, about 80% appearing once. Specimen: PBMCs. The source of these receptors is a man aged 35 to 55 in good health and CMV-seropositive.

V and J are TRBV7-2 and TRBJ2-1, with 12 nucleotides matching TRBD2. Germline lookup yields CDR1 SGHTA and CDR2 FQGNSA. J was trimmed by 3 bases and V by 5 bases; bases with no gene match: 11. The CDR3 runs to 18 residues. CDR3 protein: CASSTRGSSGGVYNEQFF. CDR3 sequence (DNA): TGTGCCAGCAGCACGAGGGGCTCTAGCGGGGGGGTCTACAATGAGCAGTTCTTC.

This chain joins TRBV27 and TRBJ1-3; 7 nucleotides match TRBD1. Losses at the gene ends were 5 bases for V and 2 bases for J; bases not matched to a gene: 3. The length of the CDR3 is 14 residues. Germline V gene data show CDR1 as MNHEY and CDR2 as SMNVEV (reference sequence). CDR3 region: CASSPGTAGNTIYF. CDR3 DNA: TGTGCCAGCAGTCCCGGGACAGCTGGAAACACCATATATTTT.

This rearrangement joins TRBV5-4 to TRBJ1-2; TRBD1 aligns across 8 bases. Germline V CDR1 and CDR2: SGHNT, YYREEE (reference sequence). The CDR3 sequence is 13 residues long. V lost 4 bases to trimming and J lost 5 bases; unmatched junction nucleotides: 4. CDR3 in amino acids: CASSQGQGYGYTF. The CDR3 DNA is TGTGCCAGCAGCCAAGGACAGGGATATGGCTACACCTTC.

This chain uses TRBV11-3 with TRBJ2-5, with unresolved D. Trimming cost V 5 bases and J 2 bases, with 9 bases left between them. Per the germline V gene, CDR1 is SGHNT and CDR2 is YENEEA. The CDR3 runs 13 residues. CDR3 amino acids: CASSPQAQETQYF. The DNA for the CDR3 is TGTGCCAGCAGCCCCCAGGCTCAAGAGACCCAGTACTTC.

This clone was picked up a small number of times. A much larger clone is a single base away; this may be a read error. CDR3 in amino acids: CASSPFPGTSVDEAQYF. The CDR3, as DNA: TGCGCCAGCAGCCCTTTTCCCGGGACTAGCGTTGACGAGGCCCAGTACTTC. The rearrangement joins TRBV5-1 to TRBJ2-5; 10 bases match TRBD2. This CDR3 is 17 amino acids long. Germline values: CDR1 SGHRS, CDR2 YFSETQ. J was trimmed by 9 bases and V by 4 bases; bases with no gene match: 18.

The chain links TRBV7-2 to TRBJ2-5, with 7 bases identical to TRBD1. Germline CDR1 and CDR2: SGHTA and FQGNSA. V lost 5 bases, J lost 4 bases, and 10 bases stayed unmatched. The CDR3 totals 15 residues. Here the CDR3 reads CASSPDRQGLETQYF. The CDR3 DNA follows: TGTGCCAGCAGCCCAGACCGACAGGGCTTAGAGACCCAGTACTTC.

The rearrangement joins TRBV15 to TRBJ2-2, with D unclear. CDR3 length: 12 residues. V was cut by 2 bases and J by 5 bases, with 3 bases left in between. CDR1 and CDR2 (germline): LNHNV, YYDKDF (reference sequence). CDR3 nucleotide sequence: TGTGCCACCAGCAGAACTACCGGGGAGCTGTTTTTT. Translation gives CATSRTTGELFF.

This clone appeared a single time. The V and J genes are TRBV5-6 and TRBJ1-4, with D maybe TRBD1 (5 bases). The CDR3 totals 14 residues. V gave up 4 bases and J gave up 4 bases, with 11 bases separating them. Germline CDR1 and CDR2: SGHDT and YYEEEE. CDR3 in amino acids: CASSAGLNNEKLFF. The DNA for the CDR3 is TGTGCCAGCAGCGCGGGACTGAATAATGAAAAACTGTTTTTT.

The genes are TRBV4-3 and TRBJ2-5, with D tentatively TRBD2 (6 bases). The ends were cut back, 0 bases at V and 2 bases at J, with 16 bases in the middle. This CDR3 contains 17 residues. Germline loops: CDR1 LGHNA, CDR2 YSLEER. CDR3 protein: CASSQEHSGTQQETQYF. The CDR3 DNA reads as TGCGCCAGCAGCCAAGAACATTCGGGGACTCAGCAAGAGACCCAGTACTTC.

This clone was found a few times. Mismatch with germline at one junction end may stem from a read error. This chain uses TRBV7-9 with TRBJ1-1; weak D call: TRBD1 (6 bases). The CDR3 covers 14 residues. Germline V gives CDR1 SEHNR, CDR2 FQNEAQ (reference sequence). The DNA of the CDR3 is TGTTCCAGCAGTACTTGGGGACAGAACACTGAAGCTTTCTTT. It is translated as CSSSTWGQNTEAFF. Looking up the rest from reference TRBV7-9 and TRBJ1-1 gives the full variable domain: DTGVSQNPRHKITKRGQNVTFRCDPISEHNRLYWYRQTLGQGPEFLTYFQNEAQLEKSRLLSDRFSAERPKGSFSTLEIQRTEQGDSAMYLCSSSTWGQNTEAFFGQGTRLTVV.

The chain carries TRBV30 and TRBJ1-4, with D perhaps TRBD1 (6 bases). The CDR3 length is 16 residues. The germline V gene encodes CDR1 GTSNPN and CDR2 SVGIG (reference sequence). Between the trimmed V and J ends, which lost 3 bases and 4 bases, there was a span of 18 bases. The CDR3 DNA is TGTGCCTGGAGAAGCGTGAGACAGGCGATTAATGAAAAACTGTTTTTT. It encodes CAWRSVRQAINEKLFF.

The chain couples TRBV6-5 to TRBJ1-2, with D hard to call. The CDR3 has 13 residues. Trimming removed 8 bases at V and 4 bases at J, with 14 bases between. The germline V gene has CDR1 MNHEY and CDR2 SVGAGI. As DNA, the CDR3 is TGTGCCAGCCGATTGCCGGGAAGCTATGGCTACACCTTC. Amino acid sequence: CASRLPGSYGYTF.

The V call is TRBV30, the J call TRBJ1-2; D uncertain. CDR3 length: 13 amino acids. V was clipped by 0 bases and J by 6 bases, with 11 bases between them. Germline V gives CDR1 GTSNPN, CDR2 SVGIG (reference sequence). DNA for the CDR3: TGTGCCTGGAGTGTTCTGGGAGGAGATGGCTACACCTTC. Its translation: CAWSVLGGDGYTF.

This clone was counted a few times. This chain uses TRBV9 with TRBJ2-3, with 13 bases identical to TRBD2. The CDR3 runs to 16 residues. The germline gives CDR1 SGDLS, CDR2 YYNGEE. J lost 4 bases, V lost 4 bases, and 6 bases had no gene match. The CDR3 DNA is TGTGCCAGCAGCCTTGGGACTAGCGGGAATTCAGATACGCAGTATTTT. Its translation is CASSLGTSGNSDTQYF.

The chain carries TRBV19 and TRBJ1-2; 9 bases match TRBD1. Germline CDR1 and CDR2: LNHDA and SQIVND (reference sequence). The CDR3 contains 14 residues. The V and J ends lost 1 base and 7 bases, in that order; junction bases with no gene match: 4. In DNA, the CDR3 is TGTGCCAGTAGTATAGTGGGACAGGGATCTGGCTACACCTTC. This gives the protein CASSIVGQGSGYTF. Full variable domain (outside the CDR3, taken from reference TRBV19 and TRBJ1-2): DGGITQSPKYLFRKEGQNVTLSCEQNLNHDAMYWYRQDPGQGLRLIYYSQIVNDFQKGDIAEGYSVSREKKESFPLTVTSAQKNPTAFYLCASSIVGQGSGYTFGSGTRLTVV.

CDR3 residues: CASSVAPAVSGGAYEQYF. CDR3 in DNA: TGTGCCAGCAGCGTAGCGCCCGCAGTTAGCGGGGGGGCCTACGAGCAGTACTTC. The chain uses TRBV9 and TRBJ2-7; 11 positions agree with TRBD2. The CDR3 has 18 amino acids. Germline trimming cut 0 bases from V and 2 bases from J; bases unmatched to any gene: 10. Germline assignment: CDR1 SGDLS and CDR2 YYNGEE.

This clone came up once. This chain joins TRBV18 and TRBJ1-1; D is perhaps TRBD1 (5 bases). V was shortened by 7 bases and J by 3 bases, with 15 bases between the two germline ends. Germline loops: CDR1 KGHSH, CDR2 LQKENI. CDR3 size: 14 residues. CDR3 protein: CASFTRLRDTEAFF. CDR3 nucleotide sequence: TGTGCCAGCTTTACACGGCTCAGGGACACTGAAGCTTTCTTT.

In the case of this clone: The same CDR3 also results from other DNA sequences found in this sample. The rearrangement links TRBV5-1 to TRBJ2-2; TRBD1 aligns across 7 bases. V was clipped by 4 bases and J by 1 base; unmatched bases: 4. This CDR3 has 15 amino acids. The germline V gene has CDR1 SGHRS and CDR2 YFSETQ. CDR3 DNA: TGCGCCAGCAGCACCCGGACAGGGAACACCGGGGAGCTGTTTTTT. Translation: CASSTRTGNTGELFF.

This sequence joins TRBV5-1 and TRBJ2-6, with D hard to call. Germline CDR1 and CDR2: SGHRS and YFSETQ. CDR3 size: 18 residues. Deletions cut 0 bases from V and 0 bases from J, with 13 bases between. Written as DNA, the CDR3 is TGCGCCAGCAGCTTGGCCTGGCAGGCGACCTCTGGGGCCAACGTCCTGACTTTC. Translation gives CASSLAWQATSGANVLTF.

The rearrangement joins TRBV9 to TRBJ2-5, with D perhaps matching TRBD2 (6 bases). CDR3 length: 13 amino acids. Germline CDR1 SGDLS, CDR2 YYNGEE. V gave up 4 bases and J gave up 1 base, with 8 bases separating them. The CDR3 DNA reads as TGTGCCAGCAGCTCCGGGAGCCAAGAGACCCAGTACTTC. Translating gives CASSSGSQETQYF.

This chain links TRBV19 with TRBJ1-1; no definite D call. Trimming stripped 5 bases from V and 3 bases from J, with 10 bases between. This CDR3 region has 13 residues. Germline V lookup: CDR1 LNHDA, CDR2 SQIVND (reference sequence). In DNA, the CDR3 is TGTGCCAGTAGTCCCCGAGGTTACACTGAAGCTTTCTTT. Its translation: CASSPRGYTEAFF.

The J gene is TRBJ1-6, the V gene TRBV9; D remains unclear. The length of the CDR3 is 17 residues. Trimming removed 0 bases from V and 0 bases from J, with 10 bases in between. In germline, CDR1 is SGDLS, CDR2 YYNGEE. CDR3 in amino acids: CASSVGMWSSYNSPLHF. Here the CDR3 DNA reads TGTGCCAGCAGCGTAGGGATGTGGAGCTCCTATAATTCACCCCTCCACTTT.

In DNA form, the CDR3 reads TGTGCCAGCAGCTCGATACAGGGGGTGGGTGAAAAACTGTTTTTT. Protein: CASSSIQGVGEKLFF. V usage is TRBV7-8 and J usage is TRBJ1-4, with 8 positions matching TRBD1. CDR1 is SGHVS, CDR2 FQNEAQ, per germline. The CDR3 runs 15 residues. The ends lost 4 bases at V and 7 bases at J; junction bases unmatched: 8.

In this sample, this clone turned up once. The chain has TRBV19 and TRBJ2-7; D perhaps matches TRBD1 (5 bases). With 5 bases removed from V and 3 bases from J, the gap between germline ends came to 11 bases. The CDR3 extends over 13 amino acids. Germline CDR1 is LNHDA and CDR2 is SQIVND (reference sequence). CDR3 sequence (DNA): TGTGCCAGTAGTGAGGACATTTACTACGAGCAGTACTTC. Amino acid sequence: CASSEDIYYEQYF.